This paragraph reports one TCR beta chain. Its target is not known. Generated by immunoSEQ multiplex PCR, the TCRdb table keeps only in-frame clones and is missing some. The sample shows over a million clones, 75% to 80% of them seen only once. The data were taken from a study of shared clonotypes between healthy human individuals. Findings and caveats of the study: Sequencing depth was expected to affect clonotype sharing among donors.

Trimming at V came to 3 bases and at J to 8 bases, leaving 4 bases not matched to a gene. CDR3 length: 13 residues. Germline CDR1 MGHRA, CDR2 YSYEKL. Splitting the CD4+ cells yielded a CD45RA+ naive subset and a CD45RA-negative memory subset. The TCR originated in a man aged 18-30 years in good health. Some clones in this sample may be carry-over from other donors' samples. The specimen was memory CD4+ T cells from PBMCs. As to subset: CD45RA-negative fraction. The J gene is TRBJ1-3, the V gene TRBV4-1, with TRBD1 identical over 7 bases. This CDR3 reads CASSQQGGDTIYF. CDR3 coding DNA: TGCGCCAGCAGCCAGCAGGGGGGGGACACCATATATTTT.